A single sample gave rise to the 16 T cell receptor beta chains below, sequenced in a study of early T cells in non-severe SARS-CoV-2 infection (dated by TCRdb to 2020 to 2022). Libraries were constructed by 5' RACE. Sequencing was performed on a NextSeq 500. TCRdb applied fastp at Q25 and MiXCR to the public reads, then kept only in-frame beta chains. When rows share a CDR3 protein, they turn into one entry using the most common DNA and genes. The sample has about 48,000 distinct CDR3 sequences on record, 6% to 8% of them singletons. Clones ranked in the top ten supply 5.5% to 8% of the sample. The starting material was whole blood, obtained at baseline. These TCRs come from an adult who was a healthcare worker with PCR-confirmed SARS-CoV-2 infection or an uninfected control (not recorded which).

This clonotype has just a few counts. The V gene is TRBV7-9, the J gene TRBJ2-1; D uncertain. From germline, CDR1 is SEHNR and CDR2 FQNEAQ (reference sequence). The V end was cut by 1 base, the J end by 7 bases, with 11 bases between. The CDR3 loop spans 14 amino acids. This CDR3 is CASSLGTPYNEQFF. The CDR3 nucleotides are TGTGCCAGCAGCTTAGGGACCCCATATAATGAGCAGTTCTTC.

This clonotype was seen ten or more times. The CDR3: CASTEVQVLGGYTF. The CDR3, as DNA: TGTGCCAGCACCGAAGTACAGGTTCTGGGGGGCTACACCTTC. The chain recombines TRBV28 with TRBJ1-2, with a possible D match to TRBD1 (5 bases). Per germline, CDR1 MDHEN and CDR2 SYDVKM. The length of the CDR3 is 14 residues. Trimming stripped 7 bases from V and 8 bases from J, with 20 bases between.

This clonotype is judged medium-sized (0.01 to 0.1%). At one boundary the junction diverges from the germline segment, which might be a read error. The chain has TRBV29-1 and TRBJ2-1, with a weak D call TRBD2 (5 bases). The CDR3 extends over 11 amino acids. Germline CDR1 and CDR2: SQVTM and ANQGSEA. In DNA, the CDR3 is TGCAGCGTTGAAGACCCCGGGGTCCCACACTTC. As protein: CSVEDPGVPHF.

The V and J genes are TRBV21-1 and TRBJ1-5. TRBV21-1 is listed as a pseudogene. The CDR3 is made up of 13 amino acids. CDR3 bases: TGTGCCAGCACCTATGTGAGCAATCAGCCCCAGCATTTT. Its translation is CASTYVSNQPQHF.

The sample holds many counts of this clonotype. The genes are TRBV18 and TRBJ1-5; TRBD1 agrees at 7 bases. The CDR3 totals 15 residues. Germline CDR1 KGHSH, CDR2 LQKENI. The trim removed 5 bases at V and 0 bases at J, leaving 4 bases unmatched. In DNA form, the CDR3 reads TGTGCCAGCTCAGTAGGGACAGATAGCAATCAGCCCCAGCATTTT. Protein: CASSVGTDSNQPQHF.

CDR3 region: CASSLGPGASYEQYF. The CDR3 nucleotides read TGTGCCAGCAGCTTGGGCCCAGGGGCCTCCTACGAGCAGTACTTC. J is TRBJ2-7 and V is TRBV5-6, with D maybe TRBD1 (6 bases). Germline V gene data show CDR1 as SGHDT and CDR2 as YYEEEE. CDR3 size: 15 residues. The V end lost 0 bases, the J end lost 0 bases, and 10 bases lay between the germline ends.

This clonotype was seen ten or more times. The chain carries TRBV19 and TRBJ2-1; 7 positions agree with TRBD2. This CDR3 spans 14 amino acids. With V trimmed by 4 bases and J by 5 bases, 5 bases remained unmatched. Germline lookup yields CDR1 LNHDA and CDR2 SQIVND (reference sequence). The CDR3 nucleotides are TGTGCCAGTAGTACCCTAGCGGTCAACAATGAGCAGTTCTTC. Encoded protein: CASSTLAVNNEQFF.

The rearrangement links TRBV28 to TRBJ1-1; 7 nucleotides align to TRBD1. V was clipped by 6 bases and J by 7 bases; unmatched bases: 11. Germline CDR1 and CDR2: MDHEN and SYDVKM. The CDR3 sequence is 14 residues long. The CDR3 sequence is CASRGRDSAIEAFF. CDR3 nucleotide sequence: TGTGCCAGCAGAGGACGGGACAGCGCTATTGAAGCTTTCTTT.

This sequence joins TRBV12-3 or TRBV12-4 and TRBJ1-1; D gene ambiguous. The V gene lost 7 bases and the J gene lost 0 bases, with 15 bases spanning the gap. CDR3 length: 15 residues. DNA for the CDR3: TGTGCCAGCAATTCAGCAAAAAGCTTGAACACTGAAGCTTTCTTT. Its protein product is CASNSAKSLNTEAFF.

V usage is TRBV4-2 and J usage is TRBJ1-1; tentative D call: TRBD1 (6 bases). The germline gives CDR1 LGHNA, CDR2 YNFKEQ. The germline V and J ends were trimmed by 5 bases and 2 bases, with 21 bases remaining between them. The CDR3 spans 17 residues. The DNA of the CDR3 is TGTGCCAGCAGCTCCTTGTTAGGGCTACAGGGTAACACTGAAGCTTTCTTT. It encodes CASSSLLGLQGNTEAFF.

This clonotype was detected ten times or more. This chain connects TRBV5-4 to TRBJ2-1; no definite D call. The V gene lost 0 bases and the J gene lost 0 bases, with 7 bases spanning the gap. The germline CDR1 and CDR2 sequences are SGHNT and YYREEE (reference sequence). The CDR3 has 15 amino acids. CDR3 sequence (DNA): TGTGCCAGCAGCTTGGCCCCGAGCTCCTACAATGAGCAGTTCTTC. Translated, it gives CASSLAPSSYNEQFF.

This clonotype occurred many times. The CDR3 nucleotides read TGTGCCAGCTCACCTTTACCGGGACAGGGTACAGGGGAGCAGTACTTC. It translates to CASSPLPGQGTGEQYF. V usage is TRBV18 and J usage is TRBJ2-7, with 9 nucleotides matching TRBD1. Per the germline V gene, CDR1 is KGHSH and CDR2 is LQKENI. CDR3 length: 16 residues. With 3 bases clipped from V and 7 bases from J, the junction kept 13 bases outside the gene matches.

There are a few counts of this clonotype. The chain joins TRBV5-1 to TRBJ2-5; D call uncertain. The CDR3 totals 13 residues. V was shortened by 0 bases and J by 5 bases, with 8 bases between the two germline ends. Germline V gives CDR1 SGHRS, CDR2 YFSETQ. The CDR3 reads CASSLGEVETQYF. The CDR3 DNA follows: TGCGCCAGCAGCTTGGGCGAGGTGGAGACCCAGTACTTC.

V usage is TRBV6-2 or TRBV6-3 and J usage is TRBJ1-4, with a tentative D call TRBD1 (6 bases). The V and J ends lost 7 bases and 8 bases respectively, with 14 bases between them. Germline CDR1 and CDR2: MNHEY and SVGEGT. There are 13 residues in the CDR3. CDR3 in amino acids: CASIDPGEEKLFF. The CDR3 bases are TGTGCCAGCATCGACCCAGGGGAAGAAAAACTGTTTTTT.

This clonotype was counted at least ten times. The CDR3 bases are TGTGCCATCAGTGGCCCTAGCGGGAGAGGCACAGATACGCAGTATTTT. It encodes CAISGPSGRGTDTQYF. This sequence joins TRBV10-3 and TRBJ2-3, with 10 positions matching TRBD2. Germline assignment: CDR1 ENHRY and CDR2 SYGVKD. Losses at the gene ends were 4 bases for V and 1 base for J; bases not matched to a gene: 5. The CDR3 runs to 16 residues.

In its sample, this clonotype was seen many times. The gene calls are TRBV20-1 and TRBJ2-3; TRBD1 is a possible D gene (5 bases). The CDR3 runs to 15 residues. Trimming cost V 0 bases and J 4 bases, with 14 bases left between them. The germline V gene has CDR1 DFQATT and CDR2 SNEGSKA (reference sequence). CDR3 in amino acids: CSARDPFTQADTQYF. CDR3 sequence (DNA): TGCAGTGCTAGAGATCCCTTCACACAGGCAGATACGCAGTATTTT.